Listed here are 28 T cell receptor beta chains from one sample, sequenced in a study of control samples from healthy donors and cancer patients. Profiled with immunoSEQ multiplex PCR; TCRdb holds only in-frame clones, not every one. This table holds roughly 160,000 clones, around 94% found once. Sample: PBMCs. These receptors came from a man aged 55 to 70 with colorectal cancer.

The chain recombines TRBV4-1 with TRBJ2-3; the D is unclear. The germline CDR1 and CDR2 sequences are MGHRA and YSYEKL. The germline V and J ends were trimmed by 3 bases and 0 bases, with 19 bases remaining between them. The CDR3 length is 18 residues. CDR3 residues: CASSQPPRSTSSTDTQYF. CDR3 nucleotides: TGCGCCAGCAGCCAGCCCCCGAGGTCCACTTCTAGCACAGATACGCAGTATTTT.

This clone was picked up a small number of times. This rearrangement joins TRBV27 to TRBJ2-5; D is undetermined. CDR3 length equals 13 residues. V lost 7 bases and J 3 bases, leaving 12 bases between the germline ends. CDR1 MNHEY and CDR2 SMNVEV come from the germline V gene (reference sequence). The CDR3 protein is CASMAVYKETQYF. Written as DNA, the CDR3 is TGTGCCAGCATGGCGGTTTATAAAGAGACCCAGTACTTC.

The chain carries TRBV3-1 (or the pseudogene TRBV3-2) and TRBJ2-5, with TRBD1 matching 9 bases. CDR3 length equals 16 residues. Trimming took 1 base from V and 2 from J; bases not matched to a gene: 5. Looked up from germline, CDR1 is LGHDT and CDR2 is YNNKEL (reference sequence). CDR3 residues: CASSQATGGVQETQYF. The CDR3 nucleotides are TGTGCCAGCAGCCAAGCCACAGGGGGCGTACAAGAGACCCAGTACTTC.

The V gene is TRBV29-1, the J gene TRBJ1-2, with a possible D match to TRBD1 (6 bases). V gave up 1 base and J gave up 4 bases, with 10 bases separating them. The CDR3 extends over 13 amino acids. The germline gives CDR1 SQVTM, CDR2 ANQGSEA. CDR3 protein: CSVEGGRAYGYTF. The CDR3 DNA reads as TGCAGCGTTGAAGGGGGGCGGGCCTATGGCTACACCTTC.

The chain uses TRBV19 and TRBJ1-2, with D possibly TRBD1 on 5 matching bases. Germline CDR1 reads LNHDA; CDR2 reads SQIVND (reference sequence). The CDR3 extends over 12 amino acids. Trimming shortened V by 6 bases and J by 6 bases, and 11 bases separated the two germline ends. CDR3 sequence: CASRSGVNGYTF. CDR3 in DNA: TGTGCCAGTAGGTCGGGGGTTAATGGCTACACCTTC.

The rearrangement uses TRBV25-1 and TRBJ1-3, with D unclear. Trimming stripped 5 bases from V and 2 bases from J, with 7 bases between. The CDR3 length is 13 residues. Looked up from germline, CDR1 is MGHDK and CDR2 is SYGVNS. The CDR3 coding sequence is TGTGCCAGCAGTCGATATGCTGGAAACACCATATATTTT. Its protein product is CASSRYAGNTIYF.

DNA for the CDR3: TGTGCCAGCAGCTCCGCCGGGACAGGGGGTAATGGGCAGTATTTT. Translating it yields CASSSAGTGGNGQYF. The rearrangement uses TRBV5-4 and TRBJ2-3, with 11 bases fitting TRBD1. Trimming removed 3 bases from V and 11 bases from J; junction bases left unmatched: 11. CDR3 length equals 15 residues. Germline CDR1 and CDR2: SGHNT and YYREEE (reference sequence).

V and J are TRBV6-5 and TRBJ1-4; 9 bases align to TRBD1. From germline, CDR1 is MNHEY and CDR2 SVGAGI. The CDR3 is made up of 14 amino acids. Trimming cost V 6 bases and J 5 bases; bases outside gene matches: 4. As DNA, the CDR3 is TGTGCCAGCAGACGGACAGGGGAGAATGAAAAACTGTTTTTT. This gives the protein CASRRTGENEKLFF.

This clone was observed a single time. The rearrangement uses TRBV10-3 and TRBJ1-2; 7 bases agree with TRBD1. The CDR3 covers 12 residues. Trimming took 9 bases from V and 4 from J; bases not matched to a gene: 5. Looked up from germline, CDR1 is ENHRY and CDR2 is SYGVKD. CDR3 in amino acids: CAIKTGTYGYTF. CDR3 bases: TGTGCCATTAAGACAGGGACCTATGGCTACACCTTC.

This clone was counted a single time. The J gene is TRBJ2-7, the V gene TRBV6-5, with 12 bases that match TRBD2. The V gene's germline CDR1 is MNHEY and CDR2 SVGAGI. The CDR3 loop spans 13 amino acids. This CDR3 is CGTGLAGGYEQYF. The CDR3 DNA reads TGTGGTACAGGGCTAGCGGGGGGGTACGAGCAGTACTTC.

This sequence joins TRBV12-3 or TRBV12-4 and TRBJ1-1, with D hard to call. CDR3 length equals 11 residues. Trimming removed 8 bases at V and 2 bases at J, with 6 bases between. The CDR3 coding sequence is TGTGCCAGCTTGGACAACACTGAAGCTTTCTTT. Protein product: CASLDNTEAFF.

The chain uses TRBV6-1 and TRBJ1-2, with D hard to call. Germline CDR1 is MNHNS and CDR2 is SASEGT. V gave up 1 base and J gave up 5 bases, with 14 bases separating them. The CDR3 length is 15 residues. CDR3 sequence reads: CASSEDRFPSYGYTF. The CDR3 DNA reads TGTGCCAGCAGTGAAGACAGATTTCCCTCTTATGGCTACACCTTC.

The genes are TRBV3-1 (or the pseudogene TRBV3-2) and TRBJ2-2; D not resolved. This CDR3 is 14 amino acids long. The V end lost 4 bases, the J end lost 4 bases, and 10 bases lay between the germline ends. Per germline, CDR1 LGHDT and CDR2 YNNKEL (reference sequence). CDR3 residues: CASSPIGRTGELFF. DNA for the CDR3: TGTGCCAGCAGCCCCATAGGGCGCACCGGGGAGCTGTTTTTT.

This chain links TRBV30 with TRBJ1-4, with 7 bases identical to TRBD1. The CDR3 is 14 amino acids. The V gene end was trimmed by 4 bases and the J gene end by 5 bases; junction bases not matched to a gene: 7. From germline, CDR1 is GTSNPN and CDR2 SVGIG (reference sequence). This CDR3 reads CAWTPGQVNEKLFF. The DNA of the CDR3 is TGTGCCTGGACTCCCGGACAGGTCAATGAAAAACTGTTTTTT.

The gene calls are TRBV6-5 and TRBJ2-3; 10 bases are shared with TRBD2. CDR1 and CDR2 from the germline V gene are MNHEY and SVGAGI. V trimming: 7 bases; J trimming: 3 bases; junction bases outside the gene matches: 7. The CDR3 sequence is 15 residues long. DNA for the CDR3: TGTGCCAGCACTATAGCGGGGGGCTGGACAGATACGCAGTATTTT. As protein: CASTIAGGWTDTQYF.

The chain carries TRBV30 and TRBJ1-1, with D maybe TRBD1 (5 bases). The CDR3 sequence is 13 residues long. The V end lost 0 bases, the J end lost 4 bases, and 9 bases lay between the germline ends. Germline CDR1 and CDR2: GTSNPN and SVGIG (reference sequence). The CDR3 reads CAWSVIGATEAFF. DNA for the CDR3: TGTGCCTGGAGTGTAATAGGGGCCACTGAAGCTTTCTTT.

The rearrangement joins TRBV6-5 to TRBJ2-3; 9 nucleotides agree with TRBD1. There are 16 residues in the CDR3. V lost 3 bases and J lost 1; bases outside the gene matches: 5. From germline, CDR1 is MNHEY and CDR2 SVGAGI. This chain's CDR3 is CASSYGQGSGTDTQYF. CDR3 DNA: TGTGCCAGCAGTTATGGACAGGGGAGCGGCACAGATACGCAGTATTTT.

This clone was detected ten times or more. This chain joins TRBV27 and TRBJ2-6; TRBD1 agrees at 9 bases. Germline CDR1 MNHEY, CDR2 SMNVEV (reference sequence). The CDR3 has 17 amino acids. J lost 1 base, V lost 5 bases, and 6 bases had no gene match. This chain's CDR3 is CASSPGQGKSGANVLTF. Written as DNA, the CDR3 is TGTGCCAGCAGTCCCGGACAGGGGAAATCTGGGGCCAACGTCCTGACTTTC. Complete variable domain (other parts from reference TRBV27 and TRBJ2-6): EAQVTQNPRYLITVTGKKLTVTCSQNMNHEYMSWYRQDPGLGLRQIYYSMNVEVTDKGDVPEGYKVSRKEKRNFPLILESPSPNQTSLYFCASSPGQGKSGANVLTFGAGSRLTVL.

The J gene is TRBJ1-2, the V gene TRBV6-6; 12 bases align to TRBD1. The CDR3 spans 14 residues. The germline CDR1 and CDR2 sequences are MNHNY and SVGAGI (reference sequence). V was pared by 7 bases and J by 7 bases, with 7 bases of the junction left unmatched. This chain's CDR3 is CASTPGQGAFGYTF. CDR3 sequence (DNA): TGTGCCAGCACTCCGGGACAGGGGGCATTTGGCTACACCTTC.

This chain joins TRBV9 and TRBJ1-2, with TRBD1 identical over 9 bases. Germline lookup yields CDR1 SGDLS and CDR2 YYNGEE. The CDR3 runs to 17 residues. Trimming removed 4 bases from V and 5 bases from J; junction bases left unmatched: 15. The CDR3 DNA reads as TGTGCCAGCAGCCCGAGAGGACCCACAGGGGGCGGTTATGGCTACACCTTC. Protein: CASSPRGPTGGGYGYTF.

The CDR3 loop is CASSPPGQEYYGYTF. CDR3 nucleotides: TGTGCCAGTAGTCCCCCTGGGCAGGAGTACTATGGCTACACCTTC. This chain joins TRBV19 and TRBJ1-2; D is ambiguous. The CDR3 is made up of 15 amino acids. Trimming shortened V by 5 bases and J by 3 bases, and 16 bases separated the two germline ends. The germline V gene has CDR1 LNHDA and CDR2 SQIVND (reference sequence).

The CDR3 coding sequence is TGTGCCATCAGTGAGTCGACATTCCGGGGCTACACCTTC. It yields the protein CAISESTFRGYTF. This chain links TRBV10-3 with TRBJ1-2; D is uncertain. V lost 0 bases and J 8 bases, leaving 10 bases between the germline ends. The germline CDR1 and CDR2 sequences are ENHRY and SYGVKD. The CDR3 runs to 13 residues.

This chain joins TRBV28 and TRBJ1-5; a weak D match, TRBD1 (5 bases). The CDR3 consists of 15 residues. The germline V gene encodes CDR1 MDHEN and CDR2 SYDVKM. Trimming took 2 bases from V and 5 from J, leaving 13 bases between them. The CDR3 sequence is CASSLLRGRDQPQHF. For the CDR3, the DNA is TGTGCCAGCAGTTTACTAAGGGGTCGGGATCAGCCCCAGCATTTT.

This clone was seen just once. V usage is TRBV30 and J usage is TRBJ2-4, with D possibly matching TRBD2 (7 bases). Trimming pared 5 bases from V and 1 base from J, leaving 21 bases between. The CDR3 is 17 amino acids. Germline V gene lookup returns CDR1 GTSNPN and CDR2 SVGIG (reference sequence). The CDR3 reads CAWPRLGGARAKNIQYF. DNA of the CDR3: TGTGCCTGGCCGCGACTGGGGGGGGCGAGGGCCAAAAACATTCAGTACTTC.

The chain joins TRBV6-5 to TRBJ1-6; tentative D call: TRBD1 (6 bases). Germline loops: CDR1 MNHEY, CDR2 SVGAGI. CDR3 length: 15 residues. V dropped 6 bases and J dropped 3 bases, with 12 bases sitting between them. Here the CDR3 reads CASRGGGGYNSPLHF. DNA of the CDR3: TGTGCCAGCAGGGGGGGAGGGGGCTATAATTCACCCCTCCACTTT.

The chain recombines TRBV7-9 with TRBJ2-1; no definite D call. Per germline, CDR1 SEHNR and CDR2 FQNEAQ (reference sequence). V gave up 5 bases and J gave up 8 bases, with 10 bases separating them. The length of the CDR3 is 12 residues. CDR3 sequence (DNA): TGTGCCAGCAGCCTTTTATCGGATGAGCAGTTCTTC. Amino acids: CASSLLSDEQFF.

This chain links TRBV19 with TRBJ2-7, with 8 positions matching TRBD2. Per germline, CDR1 LNHDA and CDR2 SQIVND (reference sequence). Germline trimming cut 5 bases from V and 5 bases from J; bases unmatched to any gene: 11. This CDR3 is 15 amino acids long. In nucleotides, the CDR3 is TGTGCCAGTAGTTCCAAGCGGGGGTCCTTAGACGAGCAGTACTTC. Its translation is CASSSKRGSLDEQYF.

The chain couples TRBV5-1 to TRBJ1-3; the D is unclear. The CDR3 has 15 residues. V was clipped by 0 bases and J by 5 bases, with 12 bases between them. From germline, CDR1 is SGHRS and CDR2 YFSETQ. The CDR3 here is CASSLDGGSRNTIYF. The CDR3 region has the DNA TGCGCCAGCAGCTTGGATGGAGGGTCCCGAAACACCATATATTTT.